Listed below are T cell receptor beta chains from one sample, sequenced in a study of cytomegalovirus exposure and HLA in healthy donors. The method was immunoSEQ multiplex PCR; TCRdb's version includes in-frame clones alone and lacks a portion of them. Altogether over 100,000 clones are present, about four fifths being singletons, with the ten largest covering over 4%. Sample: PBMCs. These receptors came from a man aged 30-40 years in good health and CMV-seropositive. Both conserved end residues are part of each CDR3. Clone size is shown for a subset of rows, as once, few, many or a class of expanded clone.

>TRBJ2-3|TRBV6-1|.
CASSEAATTQYF
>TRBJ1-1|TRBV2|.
CASIAGTGGTEAFF
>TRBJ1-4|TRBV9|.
CASSVAPIDRAGEKLFF
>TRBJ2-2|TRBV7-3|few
CASSLSIGELFF
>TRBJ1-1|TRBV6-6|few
CASSYFQDSNEAFF
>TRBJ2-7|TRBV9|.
CASSVAPSGTGMEEQYF
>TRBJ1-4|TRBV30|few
CAWSGNNRDEKLFF
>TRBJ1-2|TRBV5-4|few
CASSGQGNGYTF
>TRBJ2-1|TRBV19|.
CASSRTGRNEQFF
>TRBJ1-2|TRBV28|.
CASSLGTDYGYTF
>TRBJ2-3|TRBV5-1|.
CASSLVGLAGEDTQYF
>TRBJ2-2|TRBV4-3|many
CASSQERQGLTGELFF
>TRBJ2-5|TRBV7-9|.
CSSSFPRQGREETQYF
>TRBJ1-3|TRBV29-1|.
CLGLGGSSGNTIYF
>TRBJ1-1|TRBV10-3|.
CAISEGTARGSTEAFF
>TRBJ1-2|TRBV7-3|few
CASSLAPAGVYGYTF
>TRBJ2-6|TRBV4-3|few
CASSQLRGTGANVLTF
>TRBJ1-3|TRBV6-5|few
CASSYSLGSSGNTIYF
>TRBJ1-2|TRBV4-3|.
CASSQDTVANYGYTF
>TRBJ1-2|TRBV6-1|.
CASSESADYYGYTF
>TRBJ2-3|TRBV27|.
CASSHMGRSLLGVTQYF
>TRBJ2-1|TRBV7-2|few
CASSLQVYNEQFF
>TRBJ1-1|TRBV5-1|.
CASSLSQGMNTEAFF
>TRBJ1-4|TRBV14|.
CASSQRATNEKLFF
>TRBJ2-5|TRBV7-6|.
CASSEAGGDMGETQYF
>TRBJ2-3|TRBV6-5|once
CATRPSGDTQYF
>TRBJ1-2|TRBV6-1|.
CASSDHRGDYGYPF
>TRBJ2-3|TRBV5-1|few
CASSIGQSTDTQYF
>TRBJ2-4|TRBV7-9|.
CSSSLEDEGVGF
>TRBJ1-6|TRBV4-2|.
CASSQNPGQGGNSPLHF
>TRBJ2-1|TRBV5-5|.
CASSLGRSEQFF
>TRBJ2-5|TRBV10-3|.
CAISEPYPLTQYF
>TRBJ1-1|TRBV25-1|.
CASSVGQGTEAFF
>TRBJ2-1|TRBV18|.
CASSPPGTSGGAFYNEQFF
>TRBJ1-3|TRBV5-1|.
CASSGGALGLFGNTIYF
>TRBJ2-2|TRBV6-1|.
CASEFNFGGELFF
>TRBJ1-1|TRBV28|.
CASSPQTGLEAFF
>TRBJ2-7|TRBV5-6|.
CASSLGTGAYEQYF
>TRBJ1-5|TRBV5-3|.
CARSGPLILGQRFNQPQHF
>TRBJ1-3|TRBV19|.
CASTRDDTIYF
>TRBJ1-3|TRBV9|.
CASSSGSSGNTIYF
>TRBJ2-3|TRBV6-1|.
CASSEAGQDVTDTQYF
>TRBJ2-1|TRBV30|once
CAWSVGTSRNEQFF
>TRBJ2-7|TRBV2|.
CASSNRDRGSTSYEQYF
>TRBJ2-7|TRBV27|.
CASTFFPSSYEQYF
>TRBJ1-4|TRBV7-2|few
CASSLAGVWEKLFF
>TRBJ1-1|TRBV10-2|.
CASTEGSMWTDNTEAFF
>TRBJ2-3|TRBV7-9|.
CASSLDSIDTQYF
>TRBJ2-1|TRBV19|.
CAAGPPRVRPVEQFF
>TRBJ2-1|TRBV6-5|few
CASSQGYEQFF
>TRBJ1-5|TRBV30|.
CAWSASGDQPQHF
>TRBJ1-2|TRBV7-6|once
CASSLGDGYYGYPF
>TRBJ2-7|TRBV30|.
CAWTSGDRDDEQYF
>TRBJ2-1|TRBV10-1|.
CASSASGARSDYNEQFF
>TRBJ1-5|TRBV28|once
CASRDRAYQPQHF
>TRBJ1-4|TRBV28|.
CASSLGGGGGSEKLFF
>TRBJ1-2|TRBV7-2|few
CASSPSNYGYTF